This TCR beta chain emerged from a study of T cells in Graves' hyperthyroidism and ophthalmopathy. To note about this clonotype: The antigen remains unidentified.

General study points: A model of 13 V-J pairs discriminated ophthalmopathy from stable hyperthyroidism. Onset of ophthalmopathy came a median approximately 6.5 months after the model predicted it.

V lost 3 bases and J lost 3, with 11 bases in between. This CDR3 has 14 amino acids. Hyperthyroidism, newly diagnosed and lasting under 2 months, affected patients aged 18 to 65. Amplification of TCR beta CDR3 regions used RNA as the template. In the first-round RT-PCR of the TCR CDR3, the HTBI primer set was used. TCRdb reprocessed the multiplex PCR reads with MiXCR, giving one entry per CDR3 protein. The table shows around 350,000 distinct CDR3 sequences, with about 18% occurring only once. The rearrangement uses TRBV12-3 or TRBV12-4 and TRBJ1-2; possibly TRBD1 for D (6 bases). The sample was blood. This sequence originates from a woman under 30 with Graves' hyperthyroidism. CDR3 sequence reads: CASSFTGSDYGYTF. CDR3 DNA sequence: TGTGCCAGCAGTTTCACAGGGTCGGACTATGGCTACACCTTC.